This T cell receptor beta chain stems from a study of blood T cell repertoires in COVID-19. About the research overall: Donors in the United States, Italy and Spain gave samples during acute or convalescent COVID-19. Nucleic acid was either cDNA or gDNA, and it came from T cells, B-cell-depleted T cells, or PBMCs.

Repertoires were generated with immunoSEQ multiplex PCR, while TCRdb's copy carries only in-frame clones and drops some. Of about 240,000 clones listed, under 85% were seen once; the top ten hold roughly 2%. With 10 bases removed from V and 11 bases from J, the gap between germline ends came to 22 bases. The CDR3 is 13 amino acids. Germline lookup yields CDR1 SNHLY and CDR2 FYNNEI. Sequenced input: peripheral blood. The sequence was collected from a man under 40 who had recovered from COVID-19. This rearrangement joins TRBV2 to TRBJ2-3; D may be TRBD2 (6 bases). In nucleotides, the CDR3 is TGTGCCATGACCGCCGGGACGGGAGACGGGCAGTATTTT. Its protein product is CAMTAGTGDGQYF.